A single sample gave rise to the 2 T cell receptor beta chains below, sequenced in a study of cytomegalovirus exposure and HLA in healthy donors. Clones were sequenced by immunoSEQ multiplex PCR, and TCRdb holds only the in-frame ones, with some missing. The sample has fewer than 150,000 clones, less than 90% seen once. The sequenced material came from PBMCs. These receptors were collected from a man aged 18 to 29 in good health and CMV-seropositive.

The count of this clone is one. The chain uses TRBV29-1 and TRBJ2-3; a possible D gene is TRBD1 (6 bases). The germline V gene has CDR1 SQVTM and CDR2 ANQGSEA. The CDR3 is made up of 12 amino acids. Trimming cost V 6 bases and J 1 base, with 8 bases left between them. The CDR3 protein is CSVHRGTDTQYF. DNA of the CDR3: TGCAGCGTCCACAGGGGCACAGATACGCAGTATTTT.

The V call is TRBV19, the J call TRBJ2-2; 9 bases agree with TRBD1. Trimming at V came to 5 bases and at J to 5 bases, leaving 9 bases not matched to a gene. This CDR3 comprises 16 residues. The V gene's germline CDR1 is LNHDA and CDR2 SQIVND (reference sequence). CDR3 coding DNA: TGTGCCAGTAGTCACAGGGGGCGCGGGCCGACCGGGGAGCTGTTTTTT. Translated, it gives CASSHRGRGPTGELFF.